This T cell receptor beta chain was observed in a study of Ad26.COV2.S vaccination and SARS-CoV-2 variants. Study in general: Recipients of Ad26.COV2.S got it intramuscularly, once or twice 56 days apart. Findings of the study overall: The breadth of spike-specific CD8+ and CD4+ T cell responses after vaccination was reportedly substantial.

Treatment given: some 20 received Ad26.COV2.S at low or high dose, single or two shots; 5 received placebo; per-sample allocation not given. At day 63 after the first vaccine or placebo injection, samples were drawn. The sample came from a Boston adult aged 18-55 years. Assay: immunoSEQ multiplex PCR; the TCRdb copy retains only in-frame clones and omits some. The table includes about 470,000 clones, about nine tenths detected once. Germline CDR1 reads DFQATT; CDR2 reads SNEGSKA (reference sequence). CDR3 size: 15 residues. J lost 3 bases, V lost 3 bases, and 7 bases had no gene match. To note about this clone: Antigen unknown.

The TCR comes from a person aged 18-60 years who received the Ad26.COV2.S COVID-19 vaccine or a placebo. The V gene is TRBV20-1, the J gene TRBJ2-7; TRBD2 aligns across 11 bases. Material: peripheral blood, obtained in a trial of Ad26.COV2.S vaccine versus placebo. CDR3 protein: CSASPLAGALYEQYF. CDR3 coding DNA: TGCAGTGCTAGTCCACTAGCGGGAGCTCTCTACGAGCAGTACTTC.